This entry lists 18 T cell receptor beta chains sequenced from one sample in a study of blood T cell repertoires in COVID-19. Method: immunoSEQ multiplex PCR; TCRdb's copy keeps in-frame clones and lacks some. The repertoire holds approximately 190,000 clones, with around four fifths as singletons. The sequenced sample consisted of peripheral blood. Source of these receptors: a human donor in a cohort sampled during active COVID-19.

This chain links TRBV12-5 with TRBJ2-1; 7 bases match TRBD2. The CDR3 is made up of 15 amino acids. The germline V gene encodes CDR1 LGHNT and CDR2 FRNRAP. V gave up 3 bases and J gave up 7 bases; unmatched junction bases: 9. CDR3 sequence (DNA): TGTGCTAGTGGTTTAAGCGGGATGGGAGGTAATGAGCAGTTCTTC. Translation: CASGLSGMGGNEQFF.

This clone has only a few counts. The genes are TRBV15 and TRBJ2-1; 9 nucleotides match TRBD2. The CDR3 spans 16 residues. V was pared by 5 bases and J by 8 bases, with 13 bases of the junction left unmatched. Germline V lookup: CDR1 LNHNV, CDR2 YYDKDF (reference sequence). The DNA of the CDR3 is TGTGCCACCAGCCAACCTGTTAGCGGGAGTTTTGATGAGCAGTTCTTC. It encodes CATSQPVSGSFDEQFF.

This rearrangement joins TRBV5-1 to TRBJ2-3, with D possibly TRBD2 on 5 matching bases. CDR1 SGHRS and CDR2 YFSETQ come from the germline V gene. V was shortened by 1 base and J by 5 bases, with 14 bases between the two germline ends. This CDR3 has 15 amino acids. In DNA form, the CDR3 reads TGCGCCAGCAGCTTGACGCCTACAGAGGGAGATACGCAGTATTTT. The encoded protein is CASSLTPTEGDTQYF.

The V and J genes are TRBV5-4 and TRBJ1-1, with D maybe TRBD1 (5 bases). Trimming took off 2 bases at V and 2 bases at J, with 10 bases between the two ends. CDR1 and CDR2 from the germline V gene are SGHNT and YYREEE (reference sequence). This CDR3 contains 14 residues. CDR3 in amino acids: CASSFRQSNTEAFF. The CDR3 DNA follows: TGTGCCAGCAGCTTCCGACAGTCCAACACTGAAGCTTTCTTT.

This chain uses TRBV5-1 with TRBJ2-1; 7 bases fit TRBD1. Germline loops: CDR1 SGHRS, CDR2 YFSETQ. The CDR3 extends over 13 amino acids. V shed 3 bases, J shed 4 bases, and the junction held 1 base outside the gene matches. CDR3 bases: TGCGCCAGCAGCTGGGACAGTTACAATGAGCAGTTCTTC. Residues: CASSWDSYNEQFF.

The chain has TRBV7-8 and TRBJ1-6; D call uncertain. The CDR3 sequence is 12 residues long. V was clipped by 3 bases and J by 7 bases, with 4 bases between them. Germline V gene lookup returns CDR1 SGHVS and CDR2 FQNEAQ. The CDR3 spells CASSFRNSPLHF. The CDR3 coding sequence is TGTGCCAGCAGCTTCCGGAATTCACCCCTCCACTTT. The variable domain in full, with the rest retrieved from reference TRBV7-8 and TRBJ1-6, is GAGVSQSPRYKVAKRGQDVALRCDPISGHVSLFWYQQALGQGPEFLTYFQNEAQLDKSGLPSDRFFAERPEGSVSTLKIQRTQQEDSAVYLCASSFRNSPLHFGNGTRLTVT.

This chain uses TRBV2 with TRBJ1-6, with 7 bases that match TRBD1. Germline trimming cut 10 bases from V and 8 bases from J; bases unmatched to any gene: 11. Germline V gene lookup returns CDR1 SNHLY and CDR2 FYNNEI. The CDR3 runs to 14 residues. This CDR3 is CAIKTGSTYSPLHF. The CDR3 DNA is TGTGCCATCAAGACAGGGAGTACTTATTCACCCCTCCACTTT.

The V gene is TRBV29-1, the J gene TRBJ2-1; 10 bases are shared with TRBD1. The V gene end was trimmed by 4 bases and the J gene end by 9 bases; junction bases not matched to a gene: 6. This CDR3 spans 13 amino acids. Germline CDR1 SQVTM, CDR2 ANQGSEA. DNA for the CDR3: TGCAGCGTTGGGACAGGGGGAGGCGGTGAGCAGTTCTTC. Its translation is CSVGTGGGGEQFF.

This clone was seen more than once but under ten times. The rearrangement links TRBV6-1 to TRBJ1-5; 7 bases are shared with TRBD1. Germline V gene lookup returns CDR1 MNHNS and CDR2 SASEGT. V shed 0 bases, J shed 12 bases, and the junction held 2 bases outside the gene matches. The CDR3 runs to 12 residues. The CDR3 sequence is CASSEADRVQHF. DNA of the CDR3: TGTGCCAGCAGTGAAGCCGACAGGGTCCAGCATTTT.

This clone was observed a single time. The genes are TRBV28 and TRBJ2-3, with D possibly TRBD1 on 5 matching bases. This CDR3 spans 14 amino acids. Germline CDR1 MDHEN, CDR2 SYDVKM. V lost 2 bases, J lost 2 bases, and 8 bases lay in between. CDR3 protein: CASSLGGHTDTQYF. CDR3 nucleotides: TGTGCCAGCAGTTTAGGCGGACACACAGATACGCAGTATTTT. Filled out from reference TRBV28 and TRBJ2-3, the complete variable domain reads DVKVTQSSRYLVKRTGEKVFLECVQDMDHENMFWYRQDPGLGLRLIYFSYDVKMKEKGDIPEGYSVSREKKERFSLILESASTNQTSMYLCASSLGGHTDTQYFGPGTRLTVL.

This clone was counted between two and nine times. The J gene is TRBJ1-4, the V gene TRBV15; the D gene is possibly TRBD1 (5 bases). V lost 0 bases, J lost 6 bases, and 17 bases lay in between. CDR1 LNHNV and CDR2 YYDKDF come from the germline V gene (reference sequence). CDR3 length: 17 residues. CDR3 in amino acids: CATSREEGRGVYEKLFF. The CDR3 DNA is TGTGCCACCAGCAGAGAGGAGGGAAGGGGCGTTTATGAAAAACTGTTTTTT.

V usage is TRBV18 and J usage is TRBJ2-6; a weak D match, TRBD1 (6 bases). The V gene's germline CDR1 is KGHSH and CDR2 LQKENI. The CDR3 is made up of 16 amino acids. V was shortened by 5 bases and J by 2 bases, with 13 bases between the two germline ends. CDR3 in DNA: TGTGCCAGCTCAACCGGACAGACCCCTGGGGCCAACGTCCTGACTTTC. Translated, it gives CASSTGQTPGANVLTF.

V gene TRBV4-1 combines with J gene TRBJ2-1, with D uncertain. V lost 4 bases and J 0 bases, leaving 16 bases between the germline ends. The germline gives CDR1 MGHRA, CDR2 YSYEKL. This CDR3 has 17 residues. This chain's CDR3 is CASSPGMAFSSYNEQFF. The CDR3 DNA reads TGCGCCAGCAGCCCAGGAATGGCGTTTAGCTCCTACAATGAGCAGTTCTTC.

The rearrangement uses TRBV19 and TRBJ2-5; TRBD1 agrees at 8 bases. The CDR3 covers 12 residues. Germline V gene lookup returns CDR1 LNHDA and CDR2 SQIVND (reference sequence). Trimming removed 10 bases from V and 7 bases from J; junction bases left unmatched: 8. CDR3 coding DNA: TGTGCCACCGGACAGGGAGGAGTGACCCAGTACTTC. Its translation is CATGQGGVTQYF.

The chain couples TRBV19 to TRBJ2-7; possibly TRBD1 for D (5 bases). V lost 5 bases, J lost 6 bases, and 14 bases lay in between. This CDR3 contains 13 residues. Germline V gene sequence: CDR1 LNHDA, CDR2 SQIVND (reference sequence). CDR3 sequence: CASSPRRQREQYF. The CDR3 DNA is TGTGCCAGTAGTCCCCGACGACAGCGCGAGCAGTACTTC.

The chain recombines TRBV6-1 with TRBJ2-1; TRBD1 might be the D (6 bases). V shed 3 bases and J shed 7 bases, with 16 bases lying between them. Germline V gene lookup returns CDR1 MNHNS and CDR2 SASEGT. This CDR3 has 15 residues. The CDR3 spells CASSDGPTRGNEQFF. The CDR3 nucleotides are TGTGCCAGCAGTGATGGGCCGACAAGGGGGAATGAGCAGTTCTTC.

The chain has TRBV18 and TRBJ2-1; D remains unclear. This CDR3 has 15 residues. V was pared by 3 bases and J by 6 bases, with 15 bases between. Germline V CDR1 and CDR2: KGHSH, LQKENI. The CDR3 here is CASSPAEGIGNEQFF. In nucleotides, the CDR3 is TGTGCCAGCTCACCGGCGGAAGGCATCGGCAATGAGCAGTTCTTC.

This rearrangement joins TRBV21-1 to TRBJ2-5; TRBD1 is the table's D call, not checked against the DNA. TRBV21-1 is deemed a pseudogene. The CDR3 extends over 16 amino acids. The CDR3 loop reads CASSSSGDRAGETQYF. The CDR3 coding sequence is TGTGCCAGCAGCTCAAGCGGGGACAGGGCGGGGGAGACCCAGTACTTC.